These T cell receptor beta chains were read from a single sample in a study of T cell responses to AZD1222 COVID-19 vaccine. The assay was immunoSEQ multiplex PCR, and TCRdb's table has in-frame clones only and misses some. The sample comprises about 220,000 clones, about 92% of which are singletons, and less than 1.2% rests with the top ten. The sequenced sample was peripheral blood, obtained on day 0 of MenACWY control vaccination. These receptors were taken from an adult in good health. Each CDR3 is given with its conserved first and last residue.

CDR3 protein: CASSSELVPQETQYF
V gene: TRBV5-1
J gene: TRBJ2-5

CDR3 protein: CASSWGTAEAFF
V gene: TRBV28
J gene: TRBJ1-1

CDR3 protein: CASSILASTSGNTIYF
V gene: TRBV19
J gene: TRBJ1-3

CDR3 protein: CASSQPKNRGLTGELFF
V gene: TRBV4-1
J gene: TRBJ2-2

CDR3 protein: CASSYHDRDYGYTF
V gene: TRBV6-2/TRBV6-3
J gene: TRBJ1-2

CDR3 protein: CASRPGQLYGYTF
V gene: TRBV6-5
J gene: TRBJ1-2

CDR3 protein: CASSQGDSPNQPQHF
V gene: TRBV3-1/TRBV3-2
J gene: TRBJ1-5

CDR3 protein: CASSPPGTSTYGYTF
V gene: TRBV18
J gene: TRBJ1-2

CDR3 protein: CASSAAYNQPQHF
V gene: TRBV12-3/TRBV12-4
J gene: TRBJ1-5

CDR3 protein: CASSLDRNYGYTF
V gene: TRBV18
J gene: TRBJ1-2

CDR3 protein: CASSLDRVSPLHF
V gene: TRBV28
J gene: TRBJ1-6

CDR3 protein: CASSVATSGEYNEQFF
V gene: TRBV9
J gene: TRBJ2-1

CDR3 protein: CASSYGTIISDTQYF
V gene: TRBV6-2/TRBV6-3
J gene: TRBJ2-3

CDR3 protein: CASSFAGTGSRRNYEQYF
V gene: TRBV7-2
J gene: TRBJ2-7

CDR3 protein: CASSRQGKGNQPQHF
V gene: TRBV7-9
J gene: TRBJ1-5

CDR3 protein: CASSLGRDSLNQPQHF
V gene: TRBV7-8
J gene: TRBJ1-5

CDR3 protein: CAWGFSSNQPQHF
V gene: TRBV30
J gene: TRBJ1-5

CDR3 protein: CASSLAGAINQETQYF
V gene: TRBV6-6
J gene: TRBJ2-5

CDR3 protein: CASSPIGGSRIGGNTIYF
V gene: TRBV7-6
J gene: TRBJ1-3

CDR3 protein: CATSSTGNTEAFF
V gene: TRBV24-1
J gene: TRBJ1-1

CDR3 protein: CASSQTGGGNTEAFF
V gene: TRBV3-1/TRBV3-2
J gene: TRBJ1-1

CDR3 protein: CASSPRGGQGIGANVLTF
V gene: TRBV5-1
J gene: TRBJ2-6

CDR3 protein: CAISGVTDSTDTQYF
V gene: TRBV10-3
J gene: TRBJ2-3

CDR3 protein: CASSYSLKGAGTEAFF
V gene: TRBV6-2/TRBV6-3
J gene: TRBJ1-1

CDR3 protein: CASSLQGATEAFF
V gene: TRBV7-2
J gene: TRBJ1-1

CDR3 protein: CASSLNRAGTDTQYF
V gene: TRBV5-4
J gene: TRBJ2-3

CDR3 protein: CAWFFSGDTEAFF
V gene: TRBV30
J gene: TRBJ1-1